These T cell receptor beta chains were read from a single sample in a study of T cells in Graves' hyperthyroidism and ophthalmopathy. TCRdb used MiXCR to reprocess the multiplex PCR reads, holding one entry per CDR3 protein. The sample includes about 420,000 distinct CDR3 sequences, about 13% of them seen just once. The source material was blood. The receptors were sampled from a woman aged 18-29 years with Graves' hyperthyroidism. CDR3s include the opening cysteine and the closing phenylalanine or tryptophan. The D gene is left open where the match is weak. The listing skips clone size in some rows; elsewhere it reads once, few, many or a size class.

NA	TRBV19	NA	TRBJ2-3	TGTGCCAGTAGTATTCAACAGGGACTTGGGGTCACAGATACGCAGTATTTT	CASSIQQGLGVTDTQYF
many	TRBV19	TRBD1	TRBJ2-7	TGTGCCAGTAGTATAGTTCTCGGACAGGCCTACGAGCAGTACTTC	CASSIVLGQAYEQYF
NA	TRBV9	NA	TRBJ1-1	TGTGCCAGCAACCTTAGAGGGAACACTGAAGCTTTCTTT	CASNLRGNTEAFF
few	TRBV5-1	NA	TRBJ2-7	TGCGCCAGCAGCTTGTACGACCGCGGGATAGACGAGCAGTACTTC	CASSLYDRGIDEQYF
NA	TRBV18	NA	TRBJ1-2	TGTGCCAGCTCACCTGGTGCCGTTAACTATGGCTACACCTTC	CASSPGAVNYGYTF
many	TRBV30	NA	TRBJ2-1	TGTGCCTGGGCGCTGCCTGAGCACAATGAGCAGTTCTTC	CAWALPEHNEQFF
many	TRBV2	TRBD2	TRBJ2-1	TGTGCCAGCAGCGGGACTAGCGGGAGCAGGGGTGAGCAGTTCTTC	CASSGTSGSRGEQFF
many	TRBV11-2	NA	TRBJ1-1	TGTGCCAGCAGCCTTCAGAGAATGAACACTGAAGCTTTCTTT	CASSLQRMNTEAFF
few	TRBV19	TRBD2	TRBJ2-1	TGTGCCTCTGGGGGTTTGTCTAGCGGATTGACCTACAATGAGCAGTTCTTC	CASGGLSSGLTYNEQFF
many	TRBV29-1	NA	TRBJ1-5	TGCAGCGTTCAACGGAGTCCAGGGCGCAATCAGCCCCAGCATTTT	CSVQRSPGRNQPQHF
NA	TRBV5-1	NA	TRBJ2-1	TGCGCCAGCAGCTTGGGGCATATGTCCTACAATGAGCAGTTCTTC	CASSLGHMSYNEQFF
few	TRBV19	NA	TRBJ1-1	TGTGCCAGTAGTATGGGACAGAACACTGAAGCTTTCTTT	CASSMGQNTEAFF
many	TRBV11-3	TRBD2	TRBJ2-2	TGTGCCAGCAGCTTAGTTCTAGCGGGAGTGCCCGGGGAGCTGTTTTTT	CASSLVLAGVPGELFF
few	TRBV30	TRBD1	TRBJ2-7	TGTGCCTTCAGGGACAGGGGCAACGAGCAGTACTTC	CAFRDRGNEQYF
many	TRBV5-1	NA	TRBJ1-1	TGCGCCAGCAGCTTGGCGGCAGGCCAATTGAACACTGAAGCTTTCTTT	CASSLAAGQLNTEAFF
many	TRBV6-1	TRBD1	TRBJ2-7	TGTGCCAGCGAACCGGGACAGGAGACCTACGAGCAGTACTTC	CASEPGQETYEQYF
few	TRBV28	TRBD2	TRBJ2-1	TGTGCCAGCACCCCTCCTCGACTAGCGGGACGCGGTGAGCAGTTCTTC	CASTPPRLAGRGEQFF
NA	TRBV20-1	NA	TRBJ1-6	TGCAGTGCTAGAGGAGACGGCAATTCACCCCTCCACTTT	CSARGDGNSPLHF
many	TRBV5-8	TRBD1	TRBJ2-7	TGTGCCAGCAGCTTGACAGGGGGCTGGGAGCAGTACTTC	CASSLTGGWEQYF
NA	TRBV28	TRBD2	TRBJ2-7	TGTGCCAGCAGTGGGGCGGGAGCGGTCTTTTACGAGCAGTACTTC	CASSGAGAVFYEQYF
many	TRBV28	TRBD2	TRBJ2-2	TGTGCCAGCAGGGGAGGGTCAAACACCGGGGAGCTGTTTTTT	CASRGGSNTGELFF
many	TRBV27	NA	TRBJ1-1	TGTGCCAGCAGTTTTCGGACCGACGCCCTAGCTTTCTTT	CASSFRTDALAFF
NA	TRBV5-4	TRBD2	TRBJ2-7	TGTGCCAGCAGAAAATATGCGGGGGAGGCCTACGAGCAGTACTTC	CASRKYAGEAYEQYF
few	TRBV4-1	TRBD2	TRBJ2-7	TGCGCCAGCAGCCAAGGCGGGAGGGCCTACGAGCAGTACTTC	CASSQGGRAYEQYF
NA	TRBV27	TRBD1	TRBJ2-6	TGTGCCAGCAGGGGCCCACGGACAGGGGTTATTGGGGCCAACGTCCTGACTTTC	CASRGPRTGVIGANVLTF
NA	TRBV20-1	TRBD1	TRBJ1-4	TGCAGTGCCTTGACAGGGCGGAATGAAAAACTGTTTTTT	CSALTGRNEKLFF
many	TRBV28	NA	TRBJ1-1	TGTGCCAGCCGAAGGGGTGAAGCTTTCTTT	CASRRGEAFF
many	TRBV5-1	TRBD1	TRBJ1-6	TGCGCCAGCAGCCTGGGACAGGGGAGGAATTCACCCCTCCACTTT	CASSLGQGRNSPLHF
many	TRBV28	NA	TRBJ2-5	TGTGCCAGCAGTTCCCTTTTTGCCGGGGGAGAGACCCAGTACTTC	CASSSLFAGGETQYF
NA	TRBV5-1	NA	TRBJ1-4	TGCGCCAGCAGCTTGGAAGCTCTCGGGGCTAATGAAGAACTGTTTTTT	CASSLEALGANEELFF
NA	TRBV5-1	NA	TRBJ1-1	TGCGCCAGCAGCCCTCGACAGGATAACACTGAAGCTTTCTTT	CASSPRQDNTEAFF
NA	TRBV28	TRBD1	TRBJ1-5	TGTGCCAGCGCTCCCTCAGGGGGATTGGGGCCCCAGCATTTT	CASAPSGGLGPQHF
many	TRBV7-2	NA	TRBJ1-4	TGTGCCAGCAGCCTACAACGCAGTCCTACAAACGAAAAACTGTTTTTT	CASSLQRSPTNEKLFF
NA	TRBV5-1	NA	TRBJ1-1	TGCGCCAGCAGCGAAACCTCCGGGGGGACCACTGAAGCTTTCTTT	CASSETSGGTTEAFF
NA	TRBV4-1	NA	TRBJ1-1	TGCGCCAGCAGCCAACAGGGAATGAACACTGAAGCTTTCTTT	CASSQQGMNTEAFF
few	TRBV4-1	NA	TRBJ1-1	TGCGCCAGCAGCCAAGCCGTTAGGGGATACACTGAAGCTTTCTTT	CASSQAVRGYTEAFF
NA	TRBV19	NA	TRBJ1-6	TGTGCCAGTAAGGATTCGAAGAGCTCCTATAATTCACCCCTCCACTTT	CASKDSKSSYNSPLHF
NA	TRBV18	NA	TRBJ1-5	TGTGCCAGCTCATCCCAGGGTCCCAATCAGCCCCAGCATTTT	CASSSQGPNQPQHF
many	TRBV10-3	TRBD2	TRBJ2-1	TGTGCCATCAGTGCAGGACTAGCGGGAAGTAATGAGCAGTTCTTC	CAISAGLAGSNEQFF
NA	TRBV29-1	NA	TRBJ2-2	TGCAGCGTTGGCCCTACAGGGTACACCGGGGAGCTGTTTTTT	CSVGPTGYTGELFF
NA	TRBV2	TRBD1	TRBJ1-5	TGTGCCAGCAGTGATATGACAGGGGTTCAGCCCCAGCATTTT	CASSDMTGVQPQHF
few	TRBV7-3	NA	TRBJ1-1	TGTGCCAGCAGCTTATGGTGGGACACTGAAGCTTTCTTT	CASSLWWDTEAFF
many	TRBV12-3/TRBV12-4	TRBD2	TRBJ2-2	TGTGCCAGCAGTTTAGCACTAGCGGGATCCACCGGGGAGCTGTTTTTT	CASSLALAGSTGELFF
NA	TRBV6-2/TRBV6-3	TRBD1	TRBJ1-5	TGTGCCAGCCCGACAGGGAATCAGCCCCAGCATTTT	CASPTGNQPQHF
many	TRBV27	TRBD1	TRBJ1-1	TGTGCCAGCAGTTTCGGGACAGGGGGCGTAAGGACTGAAGCTTTCTTT	CASSFGTGGVRTEAFF
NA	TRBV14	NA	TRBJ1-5	TGTGCCAGCAGCCAAGGTCGACAGAGTAGCAATCAGCCCCAGCATTTT	CASSQGRQSSNQPQHF
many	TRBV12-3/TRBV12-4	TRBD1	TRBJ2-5	TGTGCCAGCAGTAAACAGGGGGGAGAGACCCAGTACTTC	CASSKQGGETQYF
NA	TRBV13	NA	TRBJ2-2	TGTGCCAGCAACCTCTACCGGGTGTTGAACACCGGGGAGCTGTTTTTT	CASNLYRVLNTGELFF
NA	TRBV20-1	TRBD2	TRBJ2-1	TGCAGTGCTAGAGATACTAGCGGGAGAATAATAGGCAATGAGCAGTTCTTC	CSARDTSGRIIGNEQFF
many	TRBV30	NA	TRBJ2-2	TGTGCCTGGAGTTCGGGGAACACCGGGGAGCTGTTTTTT	CAWSSGNTGELFF
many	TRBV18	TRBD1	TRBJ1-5	TGTGCCAGCTCACCAGGGGACAGGGACGGACAGCCCCAGCATTTT	CASSPGDRDGQPQHF
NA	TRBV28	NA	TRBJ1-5	TGTGCCAGCAGCCCCCGAGCCCTTTTCGACGATCAGCCCCAGCATTTT	CASSPRALFDDQPQHF